The present TCR beta chain was sequenced within a study of blood T cell repertoires in COVID-19. The CDR3 totals 17 residues. Between the trimmed V and J ends, which lost 2 bases and 8 bases, there was a span of 24 bases. Germline V gives CDR1 LNHDA, CDR2 SQIVND (reference sequence). Per the original data handling: The authors estimated nucleated cell counts from reference gene primer amplification. Repertoires were generated with immunoSEQ multiplex PCR, while TCRdb's copy carries only in-frame clones and drops some. The V and J calls and the clone size are those of that table, but D and trimming were determined from the DNA. The sample has approximately 470,000 clones, around 87% seen once; the top ten hold 0.7%. Recruits, aged about 18 to 95 years, lived in about two dozen US areas.

Sequenced input: PBMCs or T cells enriched from blood (not recorded which). This clonotype was sampled from a woman aged 18-29 years who had recovered from COVID-19. The rearrangement links TRBV19 to TRBJ1-1; a weak D match, TRBD1 (6 bases). This CDR3 reads CASSIRGGLSFGLEAFF. For the CDR3, the DNA is TGTGCCAGTAGTATAAGGGGGGGGTTGAGTTTTGGTTTAGAAGCTTTCTTT.